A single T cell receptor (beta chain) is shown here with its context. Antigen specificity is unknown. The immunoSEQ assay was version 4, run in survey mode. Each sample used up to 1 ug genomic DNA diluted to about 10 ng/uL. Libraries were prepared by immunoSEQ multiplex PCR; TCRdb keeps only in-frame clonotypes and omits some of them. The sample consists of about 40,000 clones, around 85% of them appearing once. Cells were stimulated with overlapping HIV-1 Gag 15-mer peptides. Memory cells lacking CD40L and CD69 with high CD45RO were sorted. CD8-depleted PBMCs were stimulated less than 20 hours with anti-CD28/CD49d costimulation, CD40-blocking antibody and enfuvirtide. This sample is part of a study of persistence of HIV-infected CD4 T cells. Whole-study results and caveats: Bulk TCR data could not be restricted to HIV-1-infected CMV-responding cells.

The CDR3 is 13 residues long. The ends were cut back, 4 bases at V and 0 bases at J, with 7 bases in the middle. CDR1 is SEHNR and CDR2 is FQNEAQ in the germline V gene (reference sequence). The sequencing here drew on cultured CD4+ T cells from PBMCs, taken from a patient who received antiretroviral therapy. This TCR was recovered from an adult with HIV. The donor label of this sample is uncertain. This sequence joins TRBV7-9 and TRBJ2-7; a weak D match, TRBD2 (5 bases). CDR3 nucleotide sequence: TGTGCCAGCAGCTCCCGGGACTCCTACGAGCAGTACTTC. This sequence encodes CASSSRDSYEQYF.